These 25 T cell receptor beta chains were sequenced from one sample in a study of follicular helper T cells after annual influenza vaccination. Produced via immunoSEQ multiplex PCR; TCRdb's table is partial and in-frame only. The data hold some 9,000 clones, with around 90% observed a single time. Time point described: 2015-2016 season, pre-vaccination. The input for sequencing was CXCR5+ CD38- circulating T follicular helper cells from blood, taken on the day of influenza vaccination. The sample's subset: circulating Tfh, non-naive CD4+CXCR5+PD-1+ (ICOS+CD38+ or ICOS-CD38-). The receptors were gathered from an adult who received the influenza vaccine.

V and J are TRBV6-1 and TRBJ1-1; TRBD1 agrees at 7 bases. The CDR3 contains 14 residues. V lost 6 bases and J lost 4; bases outside the gene matches: 8. The germline CDR1 and CDR2 sequences are MNHNS and SASEGT. CDR3 sequence reads: CASRRQGVGTEAFF. CDR3 nucleotides: TGTGCCAGCAGACGACAGGGTGTAGGCACTGAAGCTTTCTTT.

V gene TRBV5-6 combines with J gene TRBJ2-3; the D gene is possibly TRBD1 (6 bases). Trimming pared 1 base from V and 2 bases from J, leaving 14 bases between. Germline CDR1 and CDR2: SGHDT and YYEEEE. The CDR3 length is 16 residues. The CDR3 loop is CASSLIGQSYTDTQYF. In DNA form, the CDR3 reads TGTGCCAGCAGCTTGATCGGACAGAGTTACACAGATACGCAGTATTTT.

The chain links TRBV29-1 to TRBJ2-7, with TRBD1 matching 10 bases. This CDR3 is 13 amino acids long. V shed 6 bases and J 5 bases; nucleotides not matched to a gene: 7. The V gene's germline CDR1 is SQVTM and CDR2 ANQGSEA. This CDR3 is CSVAGQGLDEQYF. The CDR3 DNA is TGCAGCGTAGCGGGACAGGGGTTAGACGAGCAGTACTTC.

J is TRBJ2-7 and V is TRBV5-6; D not certain. Deletions cut 4 bases from V and 3 bases from J, with 5 bases between. Looked up from germline, CDR1 is SGHDT and CDR2 is YYEEEE. The CDR3 length is 11 residues. The DNA for the CDR3 is TGTGCCAGCAGCCGTAACTACGAGCAGTACTTC. Translated, it gives CASSRNYEQYF. Full variable domain (rest looked up from reference TRBV5-6 and TRBJ2-7): DAGVTQSPTHLIKTRGQQVTLRCSPKSGHDTVSWYQQALGQGPQFIFQYYEEEERQRGNFPDRFSGHQFPNYSSELNVNALLLGDSALYLCASSRNYEQYFGPGTRLTVT.

J is TRBJ1-5 and V is TRBV4-3; D uncertain. Germline loops: CDR1 LGHNA, CDR2 YSLEER. The CDR3 has 16 residues. V was pared by 0 bases and J by 7 bases, with 16 bases between. DNA for the CDR3: TGCGCCAGCAGCCAAGAAGTTGGGGAAACCTCACAGCCCCAGCATTTT. Translation gives CASSQEVGETSQPQHF.

The chain has TRBV5-4 and TRBJ2-2; 7 bases are a match to TRBD2. The germline V gene has CDR1 SGHNT and CDR2 YYREEE (reference sequence). The junction had 5 bases not matched to a gene; V was cut back by 5 bases and J by 4 bases. The CDR3 length is 14 residues. CDR3 sequence reads: CASSTGTTTGELFF. The CDR3 DNA is TGTGCCAGCAGTACCGGGACTACCACCGGGGAGCTGTTTTTT.

This clone was seen only once. This chain uses TRBV21-1 with TRBJ2-7; the D call in the table, TRBD1, was not verified against the DNA. TRBV21-1 is marked as a pseudogene. The CDR3 sequence is 14 residues long. The CDR3 DNA is TGTGCCAGCAGCTACAGGGGAAGCTCCTACGAGCAGTACTTC. Residues: CASSYRGSSYEQYF.

The V call is TRBV30, the J call TRBJ1-6, with D uncertain. Trimming pared 0 bases from V and 11 bases from J, leaving 11 bases between. Germline V gene sequence: CDR1 GTSNPN, CDR2 SVGIG (reference sequence). CDR3 length: 13 residues. CDR3 DNA sequence: TGTGCCTGGAGTGTCGATCGTGGGGCACCCCTCCACTTT. It yields the protein CAWSVDRGAPLHF.

This clone was seen a single time. The rearrangement uses TRBV5-1 and TRBJ1-4; no firm D call. The CDR3 runs to 14 residues. V lost 0 bases and J lost 3, with 6 bases in between. Germline loops: CDR1 SGHRS, CDR2 YFSETQ. The CDR3 reads CASSLGVANEKLFF. Here the CDR3 DNA reads TGCGCCAGCAGCTTGGGGGTAGCTAATGAAAAACTGTTTTTT.

The chain uses TRBV30 and TRBJ1-2, with 7 bases matching TRBD1. Germline CDR1 reads GTSNPN; CDR2 reads SVGIG (reference sequence). The trim removed 5 bases at V and 8 bases at J, leaving 8 bases unmatched. There are 12 residues in the CDR3. The CDR3 DNA sequence: TGTGCCTGGGCGACAGGGCTAATCGGCTACACCTTC. Translating gives CAWATGLIGYTF.

V is TRBV7-3 and J is TRBJ2-1; TRBD2 matches 11 bases. V was pared by 1 base and J by 10 bases, with 6 bases of the junction left unmatched. The CDR3 is 15 amino acids. The germline CDR1 and CDR2 sequences are SGHTA and FQGTGA. The CDR3 DNA sequence: TGTGCCAGCAGCTTAAATCCCCTAGCGGGGGGCGAGCAGTTCTTC. It codes for CASSLNPLAGGEQFF.

The chain couples TRBV4-3 to TRBJ1-4; D ambiguous. The CDR3 is made up of 17 amino acids. Per germline, CDR1 LGHNA and CDR2 YSLEER. V lost 0 bases and J lost 5, with 16 bases in between. The DNA of the CDR3 is TGCGCCAGCAGCCAAGAATTGGTGTATGTGGGGAATGAAAAACTGTTTTTT. It codes for CASSQELVYVGNEKLFF.

The V and J genes are TRBV10-3 and TRBJ1-4, with D unresolved. V lost 3 bases to trimming and J lost 8 bases, with 16 bases between them. The germline CDR1 and CDR2 sequences are ENHRY and SYGVKD. This CDR3 region has 15 residues. CDR3 residues: CAISDQDRINEKLFF. Written as DNA, the CDR3 is TGTGCCATCAGTGACCAGGACCGAATCAACGAAAAACTGTTTTTT.

The V call is TRBV7-9, the J call TRBJ1-1; D possibly corresponds to TRBD1 (6 bases). The V gene lost 5 bases and the J gene lost 3 bases, with 25 bases spanning the gap. The CDR3 is 18 amino acids. Germline values: CDR1 SEHNR, CDR2 FQNEAQ (reference sequence). Here the CDR3 DNA reads TGTGCCAGCAGCCCCCTTTTTCAACAGGGTTTTTTGTACACTGAAGCTTTCTTT. Protein: CASSPLFQQGFLYTEAFF.

The chain carries TRBV30 and TRBJ2-3; TRBD2 matches 10 bases. CDR3 length: 14 amino acids. J gave up 5 bases and V 4 bases, and 6 bases lay outside the gene matches. Germline CDR1 is GTSNPN and CDR2 is SVGIG (reference sequence). The CDR3 nucleotides read TGTGCCTGGATTAGCGGGGGGCTCGGAGATACGCAGTATTTT. It codes for CAWISGGLGDTQYF. The full variable domain, completed using reference TRBV30 and TRBJ2-3, is SQTIHQWPATLVQPVGSPLSLECTVEGTSNPNLYWYRQAAGRGLQLLFYSVGIGQISSEVPQNLSASRPQDRQFILSSKKLLLSDSGFYLCAWISGGLGDTQYFGPGTRLTVL.

The rearrangement links TRBV14 to TRBJ1-3, with TRBD1 as a possible D gene (6 bases). The germline gives CDR1 SGHDN, CDR2 FVKESK. CDR3 length: 18 amino acids. Trimming pared 4 bases from V and 3 bases from J, leaving 22 bases between. Here the CDR3 reads CASSLGQMPARYGNTIYF. The CDR3 DNA reads TGTGCCAGCAGCCTCGGACAGATGCCAGCCCGTTATGGAAACACCATATATTTT.

V and J are TRBV4-1 and TRBJ2-6; 9 positions agree with TRBD1. Germline-derived CDR1 and CDR2 are MGHRA and YSYEKL. V lost 4 bases and J lost 3; bases outside the gene matches: 4. The CDR3 has 16 amino acids. CDR3 bases: TGCGCCAGCAGCCGAGGACAGGGGAGTGGGGCCAACGTCCTGACTTTC. Residues: CASSRGQGSGANVLTF.

The chain couples TRBV7-2 to TRBJ1-3; no definite D call. The CDR3 contains 15 residues. V was cut by 2 bases and J by 0 bases, with 8 bases left in between. Germline values: CDR1 SGHTA, CDR2 FQGNSA. CDR3 in DNA: TGTGCCAGCAGCTTAAGTATCCACTCTGGAAACACCATATATTTT. It codes for CASSLSIHSGNTIYF.

The rearrangement joins TRBV30 to TRBJ1-2, with 11 bases that match TRBD1. Germline assignment: CDR1 GTSNPN and CDR2 SVGIG (reference sequence). V was pared by 4 bases and J by 7 bases, with 8 bases of the junction left unmatched. The CDR3 is made up of 14 amino acids. The CDR3 coding sequence is TGTGCCTGGACTTGGGGACAGGGGGTCGGTGGCTACACCTTC. Encoded protein: CAWTWGQGVGGYTF.

The chain employs TRBV4-1 and TRBJ2-7, with D unclear. This CDR3 has 11 amino acids. V lost 1 base and J 9 bases, leaving 7 bases between the germline ends. Germline V CDR1 and CDR2: MGHRA, YSYEKL. The DNA of the CDR3 is TGCGCCAGCAGCCAAGTCTGCGGGCAGTACTTC. Translating it yields CASSQVCGQYF.

This chain joins TRBV2 and TRBJ2-1; D call uncertain. V was trimmed by 1 base and J by 9 bases, leaving 10 bases between them. The CDR3 consists of 13 residues. Germline assignment: CDR1 SNHLY and CDR2 FYNNEI. The CDR3 loop is CASSEDSKLEQFF. DNA for the CDR3: TGTGCCAGCAGTGAAGACTCCAAGCTTGAGCAGTTCTTC.

This sequence joins TRBV7-9 and TRBJ1-1; perhaps TRBD1 as D (5 bases). CDR1 is SEHNR, CDR2 FQNEAQ, per germline (reference sequence). V gave up 5 bases and J gave up 0 bases, with 13 bases separating them. This CDR3 has 15 residues. Here the CDR3 DNA reads TGTGCCAGCAGCCTACTCCAACAGGTGAACACTGAAGCTTTCTTT. Its translation is CASSLLQQVNTEAFF.

This chain uses TRBV6-4 with TRBJ1-1; D ambiguous. CDR1 is MRHNA, CDR2 SNTAGT, per germline. The length of the CDR3 is 13 residues. V was trimmed by 3 bases and J by 1 base, leaving 6 bases between them. CDR3 in amino acids: CASSEKWNTEAFF. Here the CDR3 DNA reads TGTGCCAGCAGTGAGAAGTGGAACACTGAAGCTTTCTTT.

The chain is built from TRBV6-1 and TRBJ2-2; the D gene is possibly TRBD2 (6 bases). The V gene's germline CDR1 is MNHNS and CDR2 SASEGT. CDR3 size: 12 residues. The ends were cut back, 5 bases at V and 8 bases at J, with 9 bases in the middle. The CDR3 region is CASSPRGGELFF. In nucleotides, the CDR3 is TGTGCCAGCAGTCCCCGGGGGGGGGAGCTGTTTTTT.

This chain joins TRBV6-6 and TRBJ1-1; 12 bases are a match to TRBD1. The CDR3 consists of 16 residues. J lost 6 bases, V lost 0 bases, and 5 bases had no gene match. Per the germline V gene, CDR1 is MNHNY and CDR2 is SVGAGI (reference sequence). DNA for the CDR3: TGTGCCAGCAGTTACTCGAAGGGACAGGGGGCCCCTGAAGCTTTCTTT. It codes for CASSYSKGQGAPEAFF.